This is a list of T cell receptor beta chains from one sample in a study of T cell responses to AZD1222 COVID-19 vaccine. This table comes from immunoSEQ multiplex PCR, and its TCRdb copy is limited to in-frame clones, with some not included. The sample lists approximately 220,000 clones; just over 90% were seen once. The specimen comprised peripheral blood, sampled on day 0 of MenACWY control vaccination. Receptors originate from an adult in good health. Both conserved end residues are part of each CDR3. D genes are given only for firm matches. Only some rows state a clone size, as once, few, many or a class for expanded clones.

v_call,clone_size,d_call,j_call,cdr3_nt,cdr3_aa
TRBV6-5,.,.,TRBJ2-7,TGTGCCAGCAGTTACTCGTGGCAAATCGCCTACGAGCAGTACTTC,CASSYSWQIAYEQYF
TRBV27,.,.,TRBJ1-1,TGTGCCAGCAGTGAACACAGGGTTGGGAACACTGAAGCTTTCTTT,CASSEHRVGNTEAFF
TRBV10-3,.,.,TRBJ1-2,TGTGCCATCAGCGGGCCGTTATATGGCTACACCTTC,CAISGPLYGYTF
TRBV6-6,few,TRBD2,TRBJ2-7,TGTGCCAGCAGGCAAACTAGCGGTGGCTCCTACGAGCAGTACTTC,CASRQTSGGSYEQYF
TRBV27,.,.,TRBJ1-2,TGTGCCAGCAGTCCGACCTACAGCTATGGCTACACCTTC,CASSPTYSYGYTF
TRBV5-6,.,.,TRBJ2-7,TGTGCCAGCAGCTCCCGGGGTTGGGCCTACGAGCAGTACTTC,CASSSRGWAYEQYF
TRBV7-2,.,.,TRBJ1-6,TGTGCCAGCAGCTTAGAACAGGCCCGGAATTCACCCCTCCACTTT,CASSLEQARNSPLHF
TRBV28,.,.,TRBJ2-7,TGTGCCAGCAGTGAGACAGGGAGGAGCTACGAGCAGTACTTC,CASSETGRSYEQYF
TRBV5-1,.,.,TRBJ1-2,TGCGCCAGCAGCACTACGGGACGGCGGGGCCCTAACTATGGCTACACCTTC,CASSTTGRRGPNYGYTF
TRBV10-3,.,TRBD1,TRBJ1-5,TGTGCCATCCGTGGGGAACAGGGGTCCAATCAGCCCCAGCATTTT,CAIRGEQGSNQPQHF
TRBV5-6,.,.,TRBJ2-1,TGTGCCAGCAGCTTGGGCTCTTACAATGAGCAGTTCTTC,CASSLGSYNEQFF
TRBV7-9,.,TRBD1,TRBJ2-7,TGTGCCAGCAGCTCAACCGGGACAGGGAACCACGAGCAGTACTTC,CASSSTGTGNHEQYF
TRBV27,few,.,TRBJ1-2,TGTGCCAGCAGTTTATTTGAACGGATCTATGGCTACACCTTC,CASSLFERIYGYTF
TRBV2,.,.,TRBJ1-1,TGTGCCAGCAGCACCGACAGGAACACTGAAGCTTTCTTT,CASSTDRNTEAFF
TRBV24-1,.,TRBD1,TRBJ1-2,TGTGCCACCAGTGACCACACAGGGGTAGATGGCTACACCTTC,CATSDHTGVDGYTF
TRBV3-1/TRBV3-2,.,.,TRBJ1-1,TGTGCCAGCAGCCAAGAGGGCAGGGCGTTGTCTGAAGCTTTCTTT,CASSQEGRALSEAFF
TRBV7-9,.,.,TRBJ1-1,TGTGCCAGCAGCTTAGTCCTAGGTGCTGAAGCTTTCTTT,CASSLVLGAEAFF
TRBV24-1,.,TRBD2,TRBJ2-2,TGTGCCACCAGCCCAACTAGCGGGGGCACCGGGGAGCTGTTTTTT,CATSPTSGGTGELFF
TRBV5-8,once,.,TRBJ2-1,TGTGCCAGCAGCTTGATGGACGGAAGCAATGAGCAGTTCTTC,CASSLMDGSNEQFF
TRBV19,.,.,TRBJ1-5,TGTGCCAGTAGTATGTCAGGGACCAATCAGCCCCAGCATTTT,CASSMSGTNQPQHF
TRBV2,.,.,TRBJ2-3,TGTGCCAGCAGTGACTTGAGAGATACGCAGTATTTT,CASSDLRDTQYF
TRBV3-1/TRBV3-2,.,.,TRBJ2-6,TGTGCCAGCAGCCAAAAGCGGCAGCCCCGCTCTGGGGCCAACGTCCTGACTTTC,CASSQKRQPRSGANVLTF
TRBV10-3,.,TRBD1,TRBJ1-5,TGTGCCATCAGTGCGACAGGGGGAAATCAGCCCCAGCATTTT,CAISATGGNQPQHF
TRBV6-5,.,TRBD1,TRBJ1-2,TGTGCCAGCAGGCGGGACAGATATGGCTACACCTTC,CASRRDRYGYTF
TRBV4-1,.,TRBD2,TRBJ2-1,TGCGCCAGCAGCCAAGAATGGAGCGGGACTGAGCAGTTCTTC,CASSQEWSGTEQFF
TRBV29-1,once,.,TRBJ2-7,TGCAGCGTTGTTATCTTCCCCTACGAGCAGTACTTC,CSVVIFPYEQYF
TRBV10-3,few,TRBD1,TRBJ1-5,TGTGCCATCAGTGAGTCGATAGGACAGGGCAATCAGCCCCAGCATTTT,CAISESIGQGNQPQHF
TRBV4-2,.,.,TRBJ1-4,TGTGCCAGCAGCCAGGAACAGACCGGGACTAATGAAAAACTGTTTTTT,CASSQEQTGTNEKLFF
TRBV7-9,.,.,TRBJ2-1,TGTGCCAGCAGCTTATCGGCTCGTTCGTACAATGAGCAGTTCTTC,CASSLSARSYNEQFF
TRBV5-4,.,.,TRBJ2-7,TGTGCCAGCAGCCAGGATCCGGGACGGGGCTCATACGAGCAGTACTTC,CASSQDPGRGSYEQYF
TRBV5-1,.,.,TRBJ2-2,TGCGCCAGCAGCTGGGGGCAGAACACCGGGGAGCTGTTTTTT,CASSWGQNTGELFF
TRBV5-6,.,.,TRBJ1-5,TGTGCCAGCAGCTTAGGCCTGGGGACGCTCAATCAGCCCCAGCATTTT,CASSLGLGTLNQPQHF
TRBV30,.,TRBD1,TRBJ1-6,TGTGCCTGGACCCTGGACAGGTTTCATTCACCCCTCCACTTT,CAWTLDRFHSPLHF
TRBV7-2,.,.,TRBJ1-2,TGTGCCAGCAGCTTCGACGGAAACTATGGCTACACCTTC,CASSFDGNYGYTF
TRBV2,.,TRBD1,TRBJ1-2,TGTGCCAGCAGTCAAGACGGGGACAGGCGATATGGCTACACCTTC,CASSQDGDRRYGYTF
TRBV3-1/TRBV3-2,.,.,TRBJ1-5,TGTGCCAGCAGCCAGGGTTTCAGCAAGCCCCAGCATTTT,CASSQGFSKPQHF
TRBV19,.,TRBD1,TRBJ1-2,TGTGCCAGTAGCCGAAAGGGACAGTTCTATGGCTACACCTTC,CASSRKGQFYGYTF
TRBV11-2,.,TRBD1,TRBJ1-4,TGTGCCAGCAGCCCGGGACAGAATGAAAAACTGTTTTTT,CASSPGQNEKLFF
TRBV11-2,.,.,TRBJ1-1,TGTGCCAGCAGCGCCTACGACAGGAACACTGAAGCTTTCTTT,CASSAYDRNTEAFF
TRBV7-3,.,.,TRBJ2-1,TGTGCCAGCAGCCCCCAATCGATAAATTACAATGAGCAGTTCTTC,CASSPQSINYNEQFF
TRBV5-1,.,.,TRBJ2-3,TGCGCCAGCAGCCCCCAAACGGGCTTAAGCACAGATACGCAGTATTTT,CASSPQTGLSTDTQYF
TRBV10-2,.,.,TRBJ1-5,TGCGCCAGCAGTGGGGGGGACATCAATCAGCCCCAGCATTTT,CASSGGDINQPQHF
TRBV7-3,.,.,TRBJ1-1,TGTGCCAGCAGCGTAAACAAGAACACTGAAGCTTTCTTT,CASSVNKNTEAFF
TRBV25-1,.,.,TRBJ2-3,TGTGCCAGCAGTGAAGGGAGTCGGGGTACGCAGTATTTT,CASSEGSRGTQYF
TRBV6-5,few,.,TRBJ2-1,TGTGCCAGCAGGGTTGGGATAGGGAGGAAGGTTGAGCAGTTCTTC,CASRVGIGRKVEQFF
TRBV6-4,once,.,TRBJ1-2,TGTGCCACCTTGGACAGTAACTATGGCTACACCTTC,CATLDSNYGYTF
TRBV25-1,.,TRBD1,TRBJ2-2,TGTGCCAGCGGGGGACAGGGGAACACCGGGGAGCTGTTTTTT,CASGGQGNTGELFF
TRBV6-4,.,.,TRBJ1-6,TGTGCCAGCAGTGATGGTGGCGGGAATTCACCCCTCCACTTT,CASSDGGGNSPLHF
TRBV30,.,TRBD1,TRBJ1-4,TGTGCCTGGAGTCAGGGGGCAAGGGAAAAACTGTTTTTT,CAWSQGAREKLFF
TRBV5-1,.,.,TRBJ1-5,TGCGCCAGCAGCTTGGAAGGGGTCAATCAGCCCCAGCATTTT,CASSLEGVNQPQHF
TRBV5-1,.,TRBD1,TRBJ2-3,TGCGCCAGCAGCTTGGACAGGGGGAGAGATACGCAGTATTTT,CASSLDRGRDTQYF
TRBV19,.,.,TRBJ2-1,TGTGCCAGTAGTATTAGGCGGCGCGGGTTATTGATCGGGAATGAGCAGTTCTTC,CASSIRRRGLLIGNEQFF
TRBV5-4,.,.,TRBJ2-1,TGTGCCAGCAGCTTGGGGCAGGGGTCCTACAATGAGCAGTTCTTC,CASSLGQGSYNEQFF
TRBV12-5,.,.,TRBJ1-1,TGTGCTAGTGGTCCCTATACAGGCACTGAAGCTTTCTTT,CASGPYTGTEAFF